This TCR beta chain was recovered during a study of blood T cell repertoires in COVID-19. Turning to the study itself: Both acute and convalescent COVID-19 samples were obtained from the United States, Italy and Spain. PBMCs, B-cell-depleted T cells, or T cells provided the cDNA or gDNA that made up the material.

Some clones are missing from TCRdb's copy, which holds only in-frame ones; the method was immunoSEQ multiplex PCR. The sample lists 52,000 or so clones, 80% to 85% occurring once. This receptor was taken from a man between 45 and 60 years old with acute or convalescent COVID-19. Sequencing was carried out using peripheral blood.

The CDR3 region is CASSTRTGETEAFF. Written as DNA, the CDR3 is TGTGCCAGCAGCACGAGGACAGGGGAGACTGAAGCTTTCTTT. This sequence joins TRBV7-8 and TRBJ1-1; 9 bases fit TRBD1. Trimming took 5 bases from V and 5 from J; bases not matched to a gene: 6. Per the germline V gene, CDR1 is SGHVS and CDR2 is FQNEAQ. This CDR3 contains 14 residues.